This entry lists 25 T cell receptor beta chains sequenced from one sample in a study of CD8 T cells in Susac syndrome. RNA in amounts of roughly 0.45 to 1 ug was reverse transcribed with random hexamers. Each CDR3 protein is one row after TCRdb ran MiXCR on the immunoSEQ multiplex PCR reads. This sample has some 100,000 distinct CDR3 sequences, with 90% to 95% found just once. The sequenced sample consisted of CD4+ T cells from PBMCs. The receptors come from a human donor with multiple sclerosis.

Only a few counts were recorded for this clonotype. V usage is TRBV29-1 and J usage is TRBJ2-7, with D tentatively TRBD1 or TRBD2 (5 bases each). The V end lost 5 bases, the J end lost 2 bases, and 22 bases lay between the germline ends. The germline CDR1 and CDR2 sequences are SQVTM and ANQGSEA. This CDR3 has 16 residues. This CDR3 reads CSVNGAMRGRTYEQYF. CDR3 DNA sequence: TGCAGCGTTAACGGGGCAATGAGGGGACGGACCTACGAGCAGTACTTC.

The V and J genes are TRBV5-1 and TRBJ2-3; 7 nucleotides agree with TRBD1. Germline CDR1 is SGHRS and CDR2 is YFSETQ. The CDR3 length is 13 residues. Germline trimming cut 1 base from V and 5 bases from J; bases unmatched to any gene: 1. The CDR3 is CASSLTGEDTQYF. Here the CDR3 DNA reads TGCGCCAGCAGCTTGACAGGGGAAGATACGCAGTATTTT.

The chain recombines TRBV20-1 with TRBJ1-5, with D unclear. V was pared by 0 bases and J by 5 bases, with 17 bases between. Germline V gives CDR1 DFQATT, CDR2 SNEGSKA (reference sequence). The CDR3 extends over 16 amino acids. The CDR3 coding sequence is TGCAGTGCTAGAGATTCGCGTGTCGGTGGGGATCAGCCCCAGCATTTT. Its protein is CSARDSRVGGDQPQHF.

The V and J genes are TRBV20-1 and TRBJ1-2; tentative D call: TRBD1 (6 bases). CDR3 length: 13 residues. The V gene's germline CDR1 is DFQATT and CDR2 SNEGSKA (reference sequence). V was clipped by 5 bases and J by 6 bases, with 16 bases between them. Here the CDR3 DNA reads TGCAGTGCTCCCTGGGGACGGGGGCATGGCTACACCTTC. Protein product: CSAPWGRGHGYTF.

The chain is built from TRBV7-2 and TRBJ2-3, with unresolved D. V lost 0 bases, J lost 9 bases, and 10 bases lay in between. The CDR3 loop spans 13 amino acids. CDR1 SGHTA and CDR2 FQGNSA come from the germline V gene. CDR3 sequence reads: CASSLASVGTQYF. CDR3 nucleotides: TGTGCCAGCAGCTTAGCCTCTGTGGGGACGCAGTATTTT.

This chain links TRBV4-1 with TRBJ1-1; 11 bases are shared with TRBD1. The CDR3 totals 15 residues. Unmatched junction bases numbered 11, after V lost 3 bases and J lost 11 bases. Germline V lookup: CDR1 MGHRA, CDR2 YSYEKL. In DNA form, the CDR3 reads TGCGCCAGCAGCCACCGGGGACAGGGGGTGGTAGGGGCTTTCTTT. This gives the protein CASSHRGQGVVGAFF.

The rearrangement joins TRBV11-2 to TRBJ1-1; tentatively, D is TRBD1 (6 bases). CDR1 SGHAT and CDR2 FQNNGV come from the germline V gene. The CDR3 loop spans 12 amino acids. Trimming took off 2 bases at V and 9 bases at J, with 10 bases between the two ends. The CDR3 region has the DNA TGTGCCAGCAGCTTATCAGGGACACAAGCTTTCTTT. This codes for CASSLSGTQAFF.

The CDR3 DNA reads TGCAGTGCCGGAGGACAGGGGCAGCCCCAGCATTTT. Its protein is CSAGGQGQPQHF. The rearrangement links TRBV20-1 to TRBJ1-5; 9 bases fit TRBD1. V shed 6 bases, J shed 7 bases, and the junction held 4 bases outside the gene matches. The CDR3 has 12 amino acids. Germline-derived CDR1 and CDR2 are DFQATT and SNEGSKA (reference sequence).

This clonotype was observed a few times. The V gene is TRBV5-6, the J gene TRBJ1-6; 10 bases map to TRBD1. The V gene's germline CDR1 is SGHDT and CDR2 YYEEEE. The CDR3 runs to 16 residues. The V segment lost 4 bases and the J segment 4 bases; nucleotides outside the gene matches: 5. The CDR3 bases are TGTGCCAGCAGCGTAGGACAGGGGGGATATAATTCACCCCTCCACTTT. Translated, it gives CASSVGQGGYNSPLHF.

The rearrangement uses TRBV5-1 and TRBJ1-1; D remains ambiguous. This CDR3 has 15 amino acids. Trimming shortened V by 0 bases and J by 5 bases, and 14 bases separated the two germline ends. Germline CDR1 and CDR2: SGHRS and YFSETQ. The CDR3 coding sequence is TGCGCCAGCAGCTTGGCCGTCGGGGTCGGGACTGAAGCTTTCTTT. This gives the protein CASSLAVGVGTEAFF.

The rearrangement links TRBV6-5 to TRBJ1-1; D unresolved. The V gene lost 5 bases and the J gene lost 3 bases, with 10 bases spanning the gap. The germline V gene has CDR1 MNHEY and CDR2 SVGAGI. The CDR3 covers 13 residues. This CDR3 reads CASSAERYTEAFF. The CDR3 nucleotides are TGTGCCAGCAGTGCCGAACGGTACACTGAAGCTTTCTTT.

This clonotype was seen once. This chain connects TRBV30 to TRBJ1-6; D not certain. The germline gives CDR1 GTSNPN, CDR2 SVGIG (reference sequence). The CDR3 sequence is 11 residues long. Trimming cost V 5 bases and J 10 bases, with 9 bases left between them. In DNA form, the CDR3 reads TGTGCCTGGGAATCGGCATCACCCCTCCACTTT. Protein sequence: CAWESASPLHF.

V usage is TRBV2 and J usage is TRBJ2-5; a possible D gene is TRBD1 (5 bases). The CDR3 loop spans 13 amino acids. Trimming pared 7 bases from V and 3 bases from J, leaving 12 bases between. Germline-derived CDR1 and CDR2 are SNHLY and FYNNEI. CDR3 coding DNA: TGTGCCAGCATGTTTGCAGGGAAAGAGACCCAGTACTTC. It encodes CASMFAGKETQYF.

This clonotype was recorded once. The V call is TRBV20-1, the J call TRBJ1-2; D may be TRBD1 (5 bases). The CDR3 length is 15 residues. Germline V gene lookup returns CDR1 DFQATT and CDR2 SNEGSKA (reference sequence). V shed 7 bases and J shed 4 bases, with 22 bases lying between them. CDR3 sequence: CSVTGPSFDAYGYTF. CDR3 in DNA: TGCAGTGTTACGGGACCATCTTTCGACGCCTATGGCTACACCTTC.

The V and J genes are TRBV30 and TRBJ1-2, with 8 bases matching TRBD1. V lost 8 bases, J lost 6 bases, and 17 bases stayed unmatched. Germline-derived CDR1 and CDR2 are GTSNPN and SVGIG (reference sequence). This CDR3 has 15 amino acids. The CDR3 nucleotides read TGTGCCCAACAACCAAAGACAGGGGCTAGGAATGGCTACACCTTC. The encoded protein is CAQQPKTGARNGYTF.

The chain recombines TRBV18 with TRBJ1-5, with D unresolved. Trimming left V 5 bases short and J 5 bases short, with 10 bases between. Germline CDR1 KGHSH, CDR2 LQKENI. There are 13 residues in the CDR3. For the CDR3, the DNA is TGTGCCAGCTCATCCTCCGCGTATCAGCCCCAGCATTTT. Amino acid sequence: CASSSSAYQPQHF.

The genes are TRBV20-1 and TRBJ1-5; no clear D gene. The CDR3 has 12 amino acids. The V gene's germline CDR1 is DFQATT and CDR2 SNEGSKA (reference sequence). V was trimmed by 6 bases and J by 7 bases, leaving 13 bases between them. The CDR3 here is CSASGGRQPQHF. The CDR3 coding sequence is TGCAGTGCCTCAGGCGGGCGACAGCCCCAGCATTTT.

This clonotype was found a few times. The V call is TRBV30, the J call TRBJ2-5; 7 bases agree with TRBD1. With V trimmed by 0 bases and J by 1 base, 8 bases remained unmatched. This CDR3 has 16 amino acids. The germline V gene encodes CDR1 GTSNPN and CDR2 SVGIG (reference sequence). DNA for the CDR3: TGTGCCTGGAGTGTCACAGGGGCCCCCTTCCAAGAGACCCAGTACTTC. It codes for CAWSVTGAPFQETQYF.

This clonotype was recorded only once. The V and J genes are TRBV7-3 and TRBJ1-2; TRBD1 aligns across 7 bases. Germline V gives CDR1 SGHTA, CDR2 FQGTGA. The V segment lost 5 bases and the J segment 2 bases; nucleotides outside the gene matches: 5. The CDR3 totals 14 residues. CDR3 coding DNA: TGTGCCAGCAGCCCGACAGGGATCAACTATGGCTACACCTTC. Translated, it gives CASSPTGINYGYTF.

Written as DNA, the CDR3 is TGTGCCAGCAGTCCCAGGGGACCCCAAGAGACCCAGTACTTC. It yields the protein CASSPRGPQETQYF. The rearrangement joins TRBV27 to TRBJ2-5; the D gene is possibly TRBD1 (6 bases). CDR1 is MNHEY, CDR2 SMNVEV, per germline (reference sequence). Trimming took 5 bases from V and 1 from J, leaving 11 bases between them. The CDR3 covers 14 residues.

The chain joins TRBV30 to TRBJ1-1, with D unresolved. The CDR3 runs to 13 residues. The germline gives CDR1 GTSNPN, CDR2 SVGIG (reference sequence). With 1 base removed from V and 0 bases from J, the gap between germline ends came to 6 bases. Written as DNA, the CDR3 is TGTGCCTGGAGTGCAGAGATGAACACTGAAGCTTTCTTT. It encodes CAWSAEMNTEAFF.

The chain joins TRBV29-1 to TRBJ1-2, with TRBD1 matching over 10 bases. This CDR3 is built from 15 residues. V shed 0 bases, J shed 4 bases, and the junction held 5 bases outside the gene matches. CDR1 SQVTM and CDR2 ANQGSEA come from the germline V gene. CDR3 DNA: TGCAGCGTTGAAGATGGGGGACAGGGGATCTATGGCTACACCTTC. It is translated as CSVEDGGQGIYGYTF.

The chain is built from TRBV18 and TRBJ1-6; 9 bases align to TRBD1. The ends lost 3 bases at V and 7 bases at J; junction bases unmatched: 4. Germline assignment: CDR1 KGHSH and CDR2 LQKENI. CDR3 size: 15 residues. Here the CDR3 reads CASSPGGQGNSPLHF. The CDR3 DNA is TGTGCCAGCTCACCGGGAGGACAGGGGAATTCACCCCTCCACTTT.

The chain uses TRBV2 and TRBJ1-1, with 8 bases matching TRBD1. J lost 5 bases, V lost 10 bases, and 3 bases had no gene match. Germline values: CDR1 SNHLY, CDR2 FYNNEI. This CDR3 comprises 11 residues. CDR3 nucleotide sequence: TGTGCCACCAGGGGGCCTACTGAAGCTTTCTTT. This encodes CATRGPTEAFF.

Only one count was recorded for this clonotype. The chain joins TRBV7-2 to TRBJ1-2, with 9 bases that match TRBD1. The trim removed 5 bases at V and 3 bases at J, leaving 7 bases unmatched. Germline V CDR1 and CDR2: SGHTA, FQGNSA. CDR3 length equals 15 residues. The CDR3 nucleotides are TGTGCCAGCAGCGAAGCCGGGACAGGGTACTATGGCTACACCTTC. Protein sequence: CASSEAGTGYYGYTF.